This T cell receptor (beta chain) was recorded in a study of blood T cell repertoires in COVID-19. Study overall: Specimens from acute and convalescent COVID-19 originated in the United States, Italy and Spain. Sources were T cells, B-cell-depleted T cells, or PBMCs; the material itself was cDNA or gDNA.

Original methodology: It was from reference gene primer amplification that nucleated cell counts were estimated. Here immunoSEQ multiplex PCR was the method, and the copy in TCRdb shows in-frame clones only, minus some. That table gives V, J and clone size, and the DNA gave D and trimming. Altogether more than 15,000 clones are present, more than 70% being singletons, with the ten largest covering around 9.6%. The CDR3 covers 13 residues. The germline V gene has CDR1 KGHSH and CDR2 LQKENI. Between the trimmed V and J ends, which lost 3 bases and 0 bases, there was a span of 5 bases. The chain joins TRBV18 to TRBJ1-1; D uncertain. Sequences were obtained from peripheral blood. This sequence originates from a man aged 40-49 years with active COVID-19. The CDR3 bases are TGTGCCAGCTCACCTCAGATGAACACTGAAGCTTTCTTT. It translates to CASSPQMNTEAFF.